These 30 T cell receptor beta chains were all obtained from the same sample, sequenced in a study of radiation and T cells in renal cell carcinoma (dated by TCRdb to 2018 to 2021). The library was obtained by the immunoSEQ multiplex PCR assay. TCRdb limited this immuneACCESS table to in-frame rearrangements with V and J called. A share of clones is missing; checked studies link under half to unresolved V genes, and the rest is unexplained. The sample data list about 78,000 clones, and roughly nine tenths of these were observed just once. More than 5.5% of the sample lies in the top ten. The sample's time point label is to be understood as: blood 4 weeks post-SBRT, at nephrectomy. The treatment or condition label for this specimen denotes: 15 Gy SBRT to primary tumor, nephrectomy 4 weeks later. Sequenced here: blood, sampled from a patient whose treatment included radiotherapy and nephrectomy. The receptors were gathered from a woman in her 70s with renal cell carcinoma.

The rearrangement links TRBV5-1 to TRBJ1-1; the D gene is possibly TRBD1 (5 bases). With 0 bases removed from V and 4 bases from J, the gap between germline ends came to 10 bases. CDR1 and CDR2 (germline): SGHRS, YFSETQ. The CDR3 runs to 14 residues. The CDR3 DNA follows: TGCGCCAGCAGCTTGGCCGGGGGGACCACTGAAGCTTTCTTT. Translation gives CASSLAGGTTEAFF.

This chain uses TRBV9 with TRBJ2-7; D perhaps matches TRBD2 (5 bases). The CDR3 extends over 14 amino acids. V was clipped by 0 bases and J by 6 bases, with 13 bases between them. Germline V gives CDR1 SGDLS, CDR2 YYNGEE. The CDR3 region is CASSVVPGSGEQYF. In nucleotides, the CDR3 is TGTGCCAGCAGCGTAGTTCCGGGGTCAGGCGAGCAGTACTTC.

V usage is TRBV29-1 and J usage is TRBJ2-1, with 7 bases fitting TRBD1. The trim removed 7 bases at V and 5 bases at J, leaving 8 bases unmatched. The germline V gene has CDR1 SQVTM and CDR2 ANQGSEA. The CDR3 covers 13 residues. The CDR3 sequence is CSARGQTDNEQFF. CDR3 nucleotides: TGCAGCGCCCGGGGACAGACCGACAATGAGCAGTTCTTC.

The sample holds one count of this clone. V and J are TRBV5-1 and TRBJ2-5; 8 nucleotides match TRBD1. This CDR3 contains 15 residues. Germline CDR1 SGHRS, CDR2 YFSETQ. V shed 4 bases and J 5 bases; nucleotides not matched to a gene: 10. CDR3 DNA sequence: TGCGCCAGCAGCCAAAGTCAGGGGGCTCGGGAGACCCAGTACTTC. Encoded protein: CASSQSQGARETQYF.

This chain joins TRBV28 and TRBJ2-5; D is unresolved. The CDR3 is 14 residues long. Germline V gene data show CDR1 as MDHEN and CDR2 as SYDVKM. V lost 5 bases, J lost 5 bases, and 15 bases lay in between. The CDR3 loop reads CASSASAWRETQYF. The CDR3 DNA follows: TGTGCCAGCAGTGCTTCGGCTTGGCGGGAGACCCAGTACTTC.

V and J are TRBV6-1 and TRBJ2-7, with unresolved D. Germline CDR1 reads MNHNS; CDR2 reads SASEGT. V was cut by 6 bases and J by 7 bases, with 16 bases left in between. The CDR3 has 13 amino acids. This chain's CDR3 is CASRPWDLGEQYF. CDR3 DNA: TGTGCCAGCAGGCCGTGGGATCTAGGGGAGCAGTACTTC.

The chain is built from TRBV5-1 and TRBJ2-7; 10 positions match TRBD1. Germline-derived CDR1 and CDR2 are SGHRS and YFSETQ. The CDR3 consists of 14 residues. J lost 3 bases, V lost 1 base, and 1 base had no gene match. Here the CDR3 reads CASSLRTGGYEQYF. CDR3 nucleotide sequence: TGCGCCAGCAGCTTGAGGACAGGGGGCTACGAGCAGTACTTC.

The chain joins TRBV19 to TRBJ2-3; possibly TRBD2 for D (6 bases). There are 15 residues in the CDR3. V lost 1 base to trimming and J lost 0 bases, with 8 bases between them. Germline lookup yields CDR1 LNHDA and CDR2 SQIVND (reference sequence). In DNA, the CDR3 is TGTGCCAGTAGTATAGGAAGCGGGAGCACAGATACGCAGTATTTT. It encodes CASSIGSGSTDTQYF.

This clone has a single count. The gene calls are TRBV6-5 and TRBJ2-2, with TRBD2 matching over 9 bases. CDR1 and CDR2 (germline): MNHEY, SVGAGI. V was pared by 2 bases and J by 4 bases, with 2 bases of the junction left unmatched. The CDR3 contains 15 residues. CDR3 sequence (DNA): TGTGCCAGCAGTTACGGCGGGGGGGGCACCGGGGAGCTGTTTTTT. Translated, it gives CASSYGGGGTGELFF.

This clone has more than one count but fewer than ten. V gene TRBV9 combines with J gene TRBJ1-1; a weak D match, TRBD1 (5 bases). Germline V gene data show CDR1 as SGDLS and CDR2 as YYNGEE. CDR3 size: 13 residues. Trimming removed 4 bases at V and 4 bases at J, with 11 bases between. This CDR3 is CASSRLRGTEAFF. The DNA of the CDR3 is TGTGCCAGCAGCCGCCTGAGGGGCACTGAAGCTTTCTTT.

The chain is built from TRBV30 and TRBJ2-1; 12 bases are a match to TRBD2. The trim removed 8 bases at V and 4 bases at J, leaving 3 bases unmatched. CDR1 and CDR2 from the germline V gene are GTSNPN and SVGIG (reference sequence). This CDR3 region has 13 residues. CDR3 region: CAVLAGGYNEQFF. The DNA of the CDR3 is TGTGCCGTACTAGCGGGGGGATACAATGAGCAGTTCTTC. Supplemented by reference TRBV30 and TRBJ2-1, the full variable domain reads SQTIHQWPATLVQPVGSPLSLECTVEGTSNPNLYWYRQAAGRGLQLLFYSVGIGQISSEVPQNLSASRPQDRQFILSSKKLLLSDSGFYLCAVLAGGYNEQFFGPGTRLTVL.

The gene calls are TRBV9 and TRBJ1-1, with no clear D. The CDR3 is 14 amino acids. V was pared by 0 bases and J by 1 base, with 7 bases between. Germline CDR1 SGDLS, CDR2 YYNGEE. Here the CDR3 DNA reads TGTGCCAGCAGCGTAGCACAGAAGAACACTGAAGCTTTCTTT. Protein: CASSVAQKNTEAFF. The complete variable domain, with remaining parts taken from reference TRBV9 and TRBJ1-1, reads DSGVTQTPKHLITATGQRVTLRCSPRSGDLSVYWYQQSLDQGLQFLIQYYNGEERAKGNILERFSAQQFPDLHSELNLSSLELGDSALYFCASSVAQKNTEAFFGQGTRLTVV.

The chain carries TRBV10-3 and TRBJ2-3; TRBD2 aligns across 13 bases. V trimming: 4 bases; J trimming: 0 bases; junction bases outside the gene matches: 7. The CDR3 runs 18 residues. The germline V gene encodes CDR1 ENHRY and CDR2 SYGVKD. The CDR3 reads CAISGRTSGGPSTDTQYF. CDR3 nucleotides: TGTGCCATCAGTGGTCGGACTAGCGGGGGCCCGAGCACAGATACGCAGTATTTT.

V is TRBV4-1 and J is TRBJ2-5, with 10 bases aligning to TRBD2. With the DNA end fitting TRBJ2-7 better, the J assignment may be wrong. CDR3 size: 16 residues. The V gene's germline CDR1 is MGHRA and CDR2 YSYEKL. In DNA form, the CDR3 reads TGCGCCAGCAGCCAAGATCTAGCGGGGGCCACCTACGAGCAGTACTTC. Encoded protein: CASSQDLAGATYEQYF.

The rearrangement joins TRBV18 to TRBJ1-1, with a weak D call TRBD1 (5 bases). Germline CDR1 KGHSH, CDR2 LQKENI. Trimming left V 4 bases short and J 3 bases short, with 6 bases between. This CDR3 comprises 12 residues. CDR3 in amino acids: CASSRGDTEAFF. CDR3 DNA: TGTGCCAGCTCACGGGGGGACACTGAAGCTTTCTTT.

This chain joins TRBV11-2 and TRBJ2-2; no clear D gene. V lost 2 bases and J 6 bases, leaving 10 bases between the germline ends. The CDR3 spans 14 residues. CDR1 is SGHAT, CDR2 FQNNGV, per germline. The CDR3 sequence is CASSLKVSAGELFF. CDR3 nucleotides: TGTGCCAGCAGCTTAAAAGTCTCGGCCGGGGAGCTGTTTTTT.

V gene TRBV5-1 combines with J gene TRBJ1-2, with D possibly matching TRBD1 (6 bases). V lost 4 bases to trimming and J lost 4 bases, with 17 bases between them. The CDR3 has 15 residues. Germline V gives CDR1 SGHRS, CDR2 YFSETQ. The CDR3 reads CASSLPTGLSYGYTF. For the CDR3, the DNA is TGCGCCAGCAGCCTACCCACAGGGCTGAGCTATGGCTACACCTTC.

This clone appeared once. This rearrangement joins TRBV7-2 to TRBJ1-4; D unresolved. CDR1 is SGHTA, CDR2 FQGNSA, per germline. With 1 base removed from V and 5 bases from J, the gap between germline ends came to 8 bases. The CDR3 totals 14 residues. The CDR3: CASSLGQENEKLFF. The DNA of the CDR3 is TGTGCCAGCAGCTTAGGGCAGGAAAATGAAAAACTGTTTTTT.

The rearrangement joins TRBV6-1 to TRBJ2-7, with a weak D call TRBD2 (6 bases). Trimming stripped 7 bases from V and 6 bases from J, with 13 bases between. The germline CDR1 and CDR2 sequences are MNHNS and SASEGT. The CDR3 covers 12 residues. The DNA of the CDR3 is TGTGCCAGCATGCGGGGATATGGCGAGCAGTACTTC. It codes for CASMRGYGEQYF.

The J gene is TRBJ1-2, the V gene TRBV25-1; the match to TRBD1 covers 7 bases. Per the germline V gene, CDR1 is MGHDK and CDR2 is SYGVNS. Trimming at V came to 5 bases and at J to 2 bases, leaving 8 bases not matched to a gene. This CDR3 has 15 amino acids. The CDR3 region has the DNA TGTGCCAGCAGTCCTCTGAGCAGGGGGAACTATGGCTACACCTTC. Translation: CASSPLSRGNYGYTF.

V and J are TRBV6-4 and TRBJ1-4; 10 bases match TRBD1. The CDR3 totals 19 residues. Looked up from germline, CDR1 is MRHNA and CDR2 is SNTAGT. After removal of 4 bases from V and 0 bases from J, the junction contained 11 bases not matched to a gene. DNA for the CDR3: TGTGCCAGCAGTGGAGACAGGGGGCGCGATGCAGCAACTAATGAAAAACTGTTTTTT. This gives the protein CASSGDRGRDAATNEKLFF.

The CDR3 here is CASSYAGQDAPGELFF. CDR3 DNA sequence: TGTGCCAGCAGTTACGCTGGACAGGACGCACCCGGGGAGCTGTTTTTT. The rearrangement joins TRBV6-6 to TRBJ2-2, with TRBD1 matching 7 bases. The CDR3 is 16 amino acids. The junction had 9 bases not matched to a gene; V was cut back by 2 bases and J by 6 bases. Germline CDR1 reads MNHNY; CDR2 reads SVGAGI (reference sequence).

V and J are TRBV6-5 and TRBJ1-1; TRBD1 is a possible D gene (5 bases). The CDR3 is 15 residues long. CDR1 MNHEY and CDR2 SVGAGI come from the germline V gene. Trimming cost V 5 bases and J 3 bases, with 16 bases left between them. CDR3 DNA: TGTGCCAGCAGTACATTCGGGGCGCGGGACACTGAAGCTTTCTTT. It is translated as CASSTFGARDTEAFF.

The chain is built from TRBV30 and TRBJ1-2, with unresolved D. Trimming cost V 0 bases and J 3 bases, with 14 bases left between them. The germline gives CDR1 GTSNPN, CDR2 SVGIG (reference sequence). The CDR3 is made up of 15 amino acids. CDR3 region: CAWSVRWQIDYGYTF. The CDR3 bases are TGTGCCTGGAGTGTACGATGGCAGATAGACTATGGCTACACCTTC.

The chain combines TRBV28 with TRBJ2-7; the D call may be TRBD1 or TRBD2 (6 bases each). Between the trimmed V and J ends, which lost 4 bases and 2 bases, there was a span of 24 bases. The CDR3 loop spans 18 amino acids. Looked up from germline, CDR1 is MDHEN and CDR2 is SYDVKM. The CDR3 DNA reads TGTGCCAGCAGTTCTACAGGGACTTCACCCCTAGCTACCTACGAGCAGTACTTC. Residues: CASSSTGTSPLATYEQYF.

The rearrangement joins TRBV19 to TRBJ2-4; 9 bases agree with TRBD1. V shed 3 bases and J 3 bases; nucleotides not matched to a gene: 6. Germline values: CDR1 LNHDA, CDR2 SQIVND (reference sequence). The CDR3 consists of 16 residues. The CDR3 protein is CASSIPGTGLKNIQYF. The CDR3 DNA sequence: TGTGCCAGTAGTATCCCCGGGACAGGGCTCAAAAACATTCAGTACTTC.

This clone was recorded once. Other DNA sequences in the same sample also yield this CDR3. V and J are TRBV11-3 and TRBJ1-1; unclear D gene. Trimming took 3 bases from V and 2 from J, leaving 7 bases between them. The CDR3 has 13 amino acids. Germline V lookup: CDR1 SGHNT, CDR2 YENEEA. The CDR3 protein is CASSFRSNTEAFF. CDR3 DNA sequence: TGTGCCAGCAGCTTCCGGAGTAACACTGAAGCTTTCTTT.

This clone turned up a few times. The chain is built from TRBV2 and TRBJ1-5, with TRBD1 matching over 12 bases. The length of the CDR3 is 14 residues. Germline V gene data show CDR1 as SNHLY and CDR2 as FYNNEI. V dropped 8 bases and J dropped 1; count of bases not matched to a gene: 0. CDR3 amino acids: CASGTGGSNQPQHF. CDR3 bases: TGTGCCAGCGGGACAGGGGGCAGCAATCAGCCCCAGCATTTT.

The chain employs TRBV5-4 and TRBJ2-5; unclear D gene. Germline V lookup: CDR1 SGHNT, CDR2 YYREEE (reference sequence). Trimming cost V 4 bases and J 4 bases, with 5 bases left between them. CDR3 length equals 11 residues. CDR3 residues: CASSLVETQYF. In DNA, the CDR3 is TGTGCCAGCAGCCTGGTAGAGACCCAGTACTTC.

The chain links TRBV19 to TRBJ1-3; no clear D gene. CDR1 LNHDA and CDR2 SQIVND come from the germline V gene (reference sequence). V shed 5 bases and J shed 0 bases, with 8 bases lying between them. The CDR3 runs 14 residues. The CDR3 DNA reads TGTGCCAGTAGTGGACGGAGCTCTGGAAACACCATATATTTT. Protein product: CASSGRSSGNTIYF.